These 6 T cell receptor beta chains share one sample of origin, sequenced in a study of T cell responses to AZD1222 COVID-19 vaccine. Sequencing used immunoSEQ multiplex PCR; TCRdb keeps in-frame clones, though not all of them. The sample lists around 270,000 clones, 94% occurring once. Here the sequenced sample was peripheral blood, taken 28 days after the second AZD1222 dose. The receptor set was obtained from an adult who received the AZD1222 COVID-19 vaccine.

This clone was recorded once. CDR3 DNA sequence: TGTGCCAGCAGTTCGGACAGGGGAATCTATGGCTACACCTTC. Translated, it gives CASSSDRGIYGYTF. The chain recombines TRBV6-5 with TRBJ1-2; 9 bases match TRBD1. This CDR3 region has 14 residues. The trim removed 4 bases at V and 4 bases at J, leaving 4 bases unmatched. Germline loops: CDR1 MNHEY, CDR2 SVGAGI.

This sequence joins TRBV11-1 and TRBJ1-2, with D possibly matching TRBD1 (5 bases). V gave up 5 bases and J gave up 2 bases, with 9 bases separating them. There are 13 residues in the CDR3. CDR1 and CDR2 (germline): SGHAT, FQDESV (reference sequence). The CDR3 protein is CASSPGLNYGYTF. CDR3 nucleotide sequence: TGTGCCAGCAGCCCGGGGCTAAACTATGGCTACACCTTC. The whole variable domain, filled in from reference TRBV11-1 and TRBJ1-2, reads EAEVAQSPRYKITEKSQAVAFWCDPISGHATLYWYRQILGQGPELLVQFQDESVVDDSQLPKDRFSAERLKGVDSTLKIQPAELGDSAMYLCASSPGLNYGYTFGSGTRLTVV.

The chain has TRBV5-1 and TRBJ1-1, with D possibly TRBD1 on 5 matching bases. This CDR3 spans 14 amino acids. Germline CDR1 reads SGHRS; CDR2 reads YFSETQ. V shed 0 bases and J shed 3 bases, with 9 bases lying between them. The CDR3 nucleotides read TGCGCCAGCAGCTTGGAGCGGGGCCACACTGAAGCTTTCTTT. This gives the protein CASSLERGHTEAFF.

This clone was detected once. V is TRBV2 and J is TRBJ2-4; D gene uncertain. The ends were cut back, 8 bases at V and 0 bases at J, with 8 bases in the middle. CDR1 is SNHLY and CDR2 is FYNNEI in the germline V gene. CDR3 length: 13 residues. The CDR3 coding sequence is TGTGCCAGCTCACCCCTAGCCAAAAACATTCAGTACTTC. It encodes CASSPLAKNIQYF.

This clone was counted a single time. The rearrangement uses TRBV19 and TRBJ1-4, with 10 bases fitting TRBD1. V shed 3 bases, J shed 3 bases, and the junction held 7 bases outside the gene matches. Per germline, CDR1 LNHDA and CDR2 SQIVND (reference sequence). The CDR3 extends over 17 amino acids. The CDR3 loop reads CASSMRRQGASNEKLFF. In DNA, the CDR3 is TGTGCCAGTAGTATGAGGCGACAGGGGGCCTCTAATGAAAAACTGTTTTTT.

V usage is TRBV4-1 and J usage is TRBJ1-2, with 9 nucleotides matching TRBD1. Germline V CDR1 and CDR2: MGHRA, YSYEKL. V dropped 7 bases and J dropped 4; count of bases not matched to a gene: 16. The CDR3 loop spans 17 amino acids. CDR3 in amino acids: CASKGGQGGPSGYGYTF. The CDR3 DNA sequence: TGCGCCAGCAAGGGGGGACAGGGAGGACCGAGCGGCTATGGCTACACCTTC.